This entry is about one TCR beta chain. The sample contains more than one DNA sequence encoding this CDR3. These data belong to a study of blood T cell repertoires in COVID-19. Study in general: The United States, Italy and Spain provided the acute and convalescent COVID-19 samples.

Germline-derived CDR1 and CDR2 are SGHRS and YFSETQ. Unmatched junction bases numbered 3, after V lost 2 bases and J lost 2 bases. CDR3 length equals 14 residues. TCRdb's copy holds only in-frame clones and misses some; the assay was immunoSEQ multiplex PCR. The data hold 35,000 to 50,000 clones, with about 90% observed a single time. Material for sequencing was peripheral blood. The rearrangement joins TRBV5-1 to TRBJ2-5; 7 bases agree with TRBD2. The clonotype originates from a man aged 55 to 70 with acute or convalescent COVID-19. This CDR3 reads CASSLGTIQETQYF. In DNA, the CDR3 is TGCGCCAGCAGCTTAGGGACTATACAAGAGACCCAGTACTTC.